This note documents a single TCR beta chain sequence. The specificity of this receptor is unknown. No qualities accompany the bases; no much larger clone lies one base away. The sample comes from a study of PD-L1 blockade in urothelial cancer (dated by TCRdb to about 2017). At the level of the whole study: All patients started therapy in about 2014 and received atezolizumab 1,200 mg intravenously every 3 weeks. About 85% of the 29 patients were identified as males with urothelial cancer of bladder origin, and a prior smoking history was reported by 18 of 29 patients. An ECOG performance status of 0 or 1 was recorded for the patients, and 0 to 3 prior chemotherapy regimens had been received by the patients. Blood samples were analyzed at 3 weeks after treatment start (second dose) and at 6 weeks after treatment start. A median of roughly 140,000 T cells and just over 80,000 unique TCRs was obtained from blood samples, and a median clonality of roughly 0.08 was observed. The study, an exploratory multi-omic analysis, examined somatic, immune and clinical correlates of response to PD-L1 blockade with atezolizumab in urothelial cancer. Pretreatment tumor samples, along with matched peripheral blood serially collected before and after atezolizumab treatment, were subjected to TCR sequencing. Progression-free survival longer than 6 months counted as durable clinical benefit, and TCR features were additionally tested against both progression-free and overall survival. Whole exome sequencing and RNA sequencing of pretreatment tumors were performed alongside TCR sequencing in the same patients. Durable clinical benefit was achieved by nine patients and was not achieved by 20 patients. Pretreatment blood TCR-seq was available for about 27 patients, at least one posttreatment blood collection was obtained for about 24 patients, and tumor TCR-seq was available for about 24 patients. Study-level results and caveats: At 3 weeks after the start of treatment, tumor-associated TCR clones in peripheral blood had expanded more in patients with durable benefit (n of about 22, p = 0.022). Small sample size (n ≈ 29) and many exploratory analyses mean the results are intended to be hypothesis-generating. A pretreatment peripheral blood TCR clonality below the median was linked to improved progression-free and overall survival.

Each PCR received spiked-in synthetic TCR analog templates so that absolute template abundance could be estimated from read counts. TCRbeta CDR3 regions were amplified from genomic DNA with bias-controlled V and J gene primers using the immunoSEQ assay. Sequencing of rearranged TCRbeta segments was performed at approximately 20X coverage. The authors' analysis ran thus. Sequencing errors were corrected by clustering and CDR3s were annotated against IMGT to assign V, D and J genes. Out-of-frame and stop-codon sequences were excluded, and only productive TCRbeta rearrangements were used in downstream analyses. To compute clonality, Shannon entropy was normalized by the log of the number of unique productive sequences and then subtracted from one. Clones differing between time points or between blood and tumor were identified using Fisher's exact test with Benjamini-Hochberg correction, with an adjusted p below 0.01 applied as the threshold. TCRdb provides this immuneACCESS table in a form limited to in-frame rearrangements. Some clones are lacking; in checked studies, under half of them reflect an unresolved V gene, and why the rest are absent is not known. That table supplies the V and J calls and clone size; D and trimming were determined from the DNA. This sample holds roughly 45,000 clones; around 82% were observed only once. Together, the top ten hold roughly 15% of the sample.

Interpreted using the paper, the time point label stands for: peripheral blood 6 weeks after treatment start. The cohort included about 27 patients with locally advanced or metastatic urothelial carcinoma who were treated at Memorial Sloan Kettering on a trial protocol. Peripheral blood mononuclear cells were collected pretreatment and during treatment, at between 1 and 8 total time points per patient. The Qiagen DNeasy Blood extraction kit was used to purify genomic DNA from total PBMCs and tumor samples. PBMCs were collected pretreatment and during treatment, and were isolated and stored as previously described. Including the terminal cysteine and phenylalanine, the CDR3 comprises 14 residues. Kept here is only the CDR3 DNA, which spans 42 bases and is read in frame from base 1. Trimming takes 6 bases off V and 12 bases off J; junction bases not matched to a gene: 13. CDR1 and CDR2 are read off the germline V gene as SGHRS and YFSETQ.

This sequence uses TRBV5-1 and TRBJ1-2; 11 bases in between match TRBD1. The clonotype comes from a man aged 55-75 years with urothelial cancer. Sequenced material: PBMCs, taken around atezolizumab (anti-PD-L1) treatment. CDR3 loop: CASTLGTGGMANTF. The nucleotide sequence is TGCGCCAGCACCCTTGGGACAGGGGGTATGGCTAACACCTTC.